This T cell receptor beta chain was sequenced in a study of blood T cell repertoires in COVID-19. About the study: PBMCs, B-cell-depleted T cells, or T cells provided the cDNA or gDNA that made up the material.

Some clones are missing from TCRdb's copy, which holds only in-frame ones; the method was immunoSEQ multiplex PCR. The data contain 250,000 to 300,000 clones, about 85% of them seen just once; the ten biggest clones take up around 4%. V lost 3 bases, J lost 0 bases, and 5 bases stayed unmatched. This CDR3 contains 15 residues. CDR1 is SGDLS, CDR2 YYNGEE, per germline. Sequenced material: peripheral blood. The sequence was obtained from a man in his 60s with acute or convalescent COVID-19. V is TRBV9 and J is TRBJ1-2, with TRBD1 matching 7 bases. The CDR3 nucleotides read TGTGCCAGCAGCGGGGGGGACAGCCCTAACTATGGCTACACCTTC. This sequence encodes CASSGGDSPNYGYTF. The full variable domain, rest sourced from reference TRBV9 and TRBJ1-2, is DSGVTQTPKHLITATGQRVTLRCSPRSGDLSVYWYQQSLDQGLQFLIQYYNGEERAKGNILERFSAQQFPDLHSELNLSSLELGDSALYFCASSGGDSPNYGYTFGSGTRLTVV.